The next 26 T cell receptor beta chains were all read from a single sample in a study of blood T cells in healthy people across ages. A J-beta primer mix and a sample-barcoded 5' primer were used in a second PCR of about 7 to 12 cycles. TCRdb re-analysed the 5' RACE reads in MiXCR, keeping a single row per CDR3 protein. Altogether under 1 million distinct CDR3 sequences are present, 40% to 50% being singletons, with the ten largest covering roughly a fifth. The material sequenced was blood. The receptors stem from a man aged 55 to 70 in good health.

The CDR3 is CASSLSPGQGNSEQFF. DNA for the CDR3: TGTGCCAGCAGCCTTTCACCGGGACAGGGTAACAGTGAGCAGTTCTTC. The chain links TRBV14 to TRBJ2-1, with 9 bases matching TRBD1. J lost 9 bases, V lost 4 bases, and 13 bases had no gene match. Germline V lookup: CDR1 SGHDN, CDR2 FVKESK. The CDR3 has 16 residues.

With regard to this clonotype: A much larger clone differs from this one at a single base, so this may be a read error. The J gene is TRBJ2-7, the V gene TRBV20-1; D is tentatively TRBD1 or TRBD2 (5 bases each). CDR1 is DFQATT and CDR2 is SNEGSKA in the germline V gene (reference sequence). The CDR3 has 12 amino acids. CDR3 amino acids: CSATKGTYGQYF. CDR3 DNA sequence: TGCAGTGCTACGAAAGGGACCTACGGGCAGTACTTC.

V and J are TRBV9 and TRBJ2-5, with unresolved D. Germline V gene sequence: CDR1 SGDLS, CDR2 YYNGEE. The CDR3 runs to 12 residues. The V gene lost 3 bases and the J gene lost 2 bases, with 5 bases spanning the gap. The chain's CDR3 is CASSGDQETQYF. Written as DNA, the CDR3 is TGTGCCAGCAGCGGTGATCAAGAGACCCAGTACTTC.

There are a few counts of this clonotype. The gene calls are TRBV6-1 and TRBJ1-4, with 7 nucleotides matching TRBD1. V trimming: 8 bases; J trimming: 8 bases; junction bases outside the gene matches: 11. CDR3 length equals 14 residues. CDR1 MNHNS and CDR2 SASEGT come from the germline V gene. The CDR3 DNA sequence: TGTGCCAGCCATAGAGACAGGGTAGGAGAAAAACTGTTTTTT. Its protein product is CASHRDRVGEKLFF.

This clonotype was picked up a small number of times. The chain joins TRBV5-6 to TRBJ2-5, with TRBD2 as a possible D gene (5 bases). Judging by the DNA end, TRBJ2-7 fits better; the J call may be wrong. Germline loops: CDR1 SGHDT, CDR2 YYEEEE. The CDR3 sequence is 14 residues long. The CDR3: CASSFGEGPHEQYF. The CDR3 nucleotides read TGTGCCAGCAGCTTTGGCGAGGGTCCCCACGAGCAGTACTTC.

The CDR3 nucleotides are TGCAGTGCTAGAGAGAGGGGACAGCCATATAATTCACCCCTCCACTTT. Amino acid sequence: CSARERGQPYNSPLHF. This chain links TRBV20-1 with TRBJ1-6; 7 positions agree with TRBD1. Germline V lookup: CDR1 DFQATT, CDR2 SNEGSKA (reference sequence). V was pared by 0 bases and J by 4 bases, with 6 bases of the junction left unmatched. The CDR3 consists of 16 residues.

The J gene is TRBJ2-3, the V gene TRBV29-1; D unclear. Deletions cut 1 base from V and 9 bases from J, with 11 bases between. CDR1 is SQVTM and CDR2 is ANQGSEA in the germline V gene. The CDR3 runs to 12 residues. The CDR3 sequence: CSVEVGRQTQYF. CDR3 DNA: TGCAGCGTTGAAGTCGGACGGCAAACGCAGTATTTT.

This chain connects TRBV6-2 or TRBV6-3 to TRBJ2-1; 10 bases are shared with TRBD2. Germline CDR1 reads MNHEY; CDR2 reads SVGEGT. The V gene end was trimmed by 1 base and the J gene end by 1 base; junction bases not matched to a gene: 4. CDR3 length: 17 amino acids. CDR3 residues: CASSYWASGGSYNEQFF. The CDR3 DNA reads as TGTGCCAGCAGTTACTGGGCTAGCGGGGGTTCCTACAATGAGCAGTTCTTC.

This clonotype was observed a few times. The J gene is TRBJ2-3, the V gene TRBV12-5; D possibly matches TRBD1 or TRBD2 (6 bases each). Between the trimmed V and J ends, which lost 7 bases and 2 bases, there was a span of 16 bases. Germline V gene lookup returns CDR1 LGHNT and CDR2 FRNRAP. This CDR3 region has 15 residues. CDR3 DNA sequence: TGTGCTAGTGCCCGGGGGACAAGGAACACAGATACGCAGTATTTT. It specifies CASARGTRNTDTQYF.

In its sample, this clonotype was seen many times. This rearrangement joins TRBV14 to TRBJ2-1, with D perhaps matching TRBD1 (5 bases). CDR3 size: 13 residues. Trimming stripped 4 bases from V and 7 bases from J, with 11 bases between. Per germline, CDR1 SGHDN and CDR2 FVKESK. The CDR3 nucleotides are TGTGCCAGCAGCCGATTAGGGGTGAATGAGCAGTTCTTC. Its translation is CASSRLGVNEQFF.

V gene TRBV4-3 combines with J gene TRBJ1-1; tentatively, D is TRBD1 (5 bases). This CDR3 region has 15 residues. The germline V and J ends were trimmed by 3 bases and 5 bases, with 16 bases remaining between them. The germline V gene encodes CDR1 LGHNA and CDR2 YSLEER. CDR3 nucleotides: TGCGCCAGCAGCCAGGACACCGGGGGGGAAACTGAAGCTTTCTTT. Translated: CASSQDTGGETEAFF.

The chain recombines TRBV9 with TRBJ1-2; D gene unclear. This CDR3 comprises 17 residues. Germline V gene lookup returns CDR1 SGDLS and CDR2 YYNGEE. The V end lost 0 bases, the J end lost 1 base, and 16 bases lay between the germline ends. The CDR3 sequence: CASSVASKHSRNYGYTF. DNA of the CDR3: TGTGCCAGCAGCGTAGCTTCGAAACACAGCCGTAACTATGGCTACACCTTC.

A few counts support this clonotype. The chain uses TRBV9 and TRBJ2-1, with 10 bases fitting TRBD1. J lost 3 bases, V lost 0 bases, and 6 bases had no gene match. Germline V lookup: CDR1 SGDLS, CDR2 YYNGEE. CDR3 length equals 17 residues. The CDR3: CASSVAVGQGNYNEQFF. CDR3 nucleotides: TGTGCCAGCAGCGTAGCTGTGGGACAGGGGAACTACAATGAGCAGTTCTTC.

This clonotype was observed at least ten times. V usage is TRBV5-1 and J usage is TRBJ1-1; possible D gene TRBD1, 5 bases. Per germline, CDR1 SGHRS and CDR2 YFSETQ. The length of the CDR3 is 15 residues. The V end was cut by 0 bases, the J end by 2 bases, with 11 bases between. The CDR3 nucleotides are TGCGCCAGCAGCTTGGCGGAGAGGGGCAACACTGAAGCTTTCTTT. It specifies CASSLAERGNTEAFF.

This clonotype was picked up a small number of times. V usage is TRBV12-3 or TRBV12-4 and J usage is TRBJ2-1, with TRBD2 matching over 11 bases. Germline trimming cut 6 bases from V and 9 bases from J; bases unmatched to any gene: 10. The CDR3 totals 15 residues. The CDR3 region is CASRYSGGAKGEQFF. In DNA form, the CDR3 reads TGTGCCAGCAGATATAGCGGGGGGGCCAAGGGTGAGCAGTTCTTC.

This sequence joins TRBV3-1 and TRBJ2-2, with D perhaps TRBD1 or TRBD2 (5 bases each). Trimming cost V 6 bases and J 4 bases, with 15 bases left between them. Germline V gene data show CDR1 as LGHDT and CDR2 as YNNKEL (reference sequence). This CDR3 has 15 amino acids. The CDR3 sequence is CASRLNSGTTGELFF. The DNA of the CDR3 is TGTGCCAGCAGGCTCAACTCCGGGACCACCGGGGAGCTGTTTTTT.

This chain connects TRBV5-1 to TRBJ2-4, with 8 bases aligning to TRBD1. TRBJ2-7 matches the DNA end more closely, so the J call is doubtful. Germline loops: CDR1 SGHRS, CDR2 YFSETQ. This CDR3 comprises 14 residues. The CDR3 bases are TGCGCCAGCAGCGATCAGGGGGCTTTGTACGAGCAGTACTTC. This sequence encodes CASSDQGALYEQYF.

The gene calls are TRBV5-1 and TRBJ2-1; 9 nucleotides match TRBD1. The CDR3 extends over 15 amino acids. The trim removed 6 bases at V and 8 bases at J, leaving 12 bases unmatched. CDR1 SGHRS and CDR2 YFSETQ come from the germline V gene. CDR3 nucleotide sequence: TGCGCCAGCACGAGGGGGACAGGGTCCGTTGATGAGCAGTTCTTC. It is translated as CASTRGTGSVDEQFF. The whole variable domain, filled in from reference TRBV5-1 and TRBJ2-1, reads KAGVTQTPRYLIKTRGQQVTLSCSPISGHRSVSWYQQTPGQGLQFLFEYFSETQRNKGNFPGRFSGRQFSNSRSEMNVSTLELGDSALYLCASTRGTGSVDEQFFGPGTRLTVL.

As DNA, the CDR3 is TGTGCCAGTAACGTGGACAGGAACCAGCCCCAGCATTTT. Its translation: CASNVDRNQPQHF. The rearrangement uses TRBV19 and TRBJ1-5; TRBD1 agrees at 7 bases. V trimming: 7 bases; J trimming: 7 bases; junction bases outside the gene matches: 7. Germline values: CDR1 LNHDA, CDR2 SQIVND (reference sequence). This CDR3 is built from 13 residues.

The rearrangement joins TRBV12-3 or TRBV12-4 to TRBJ2-3; D is unresolved. The V end lost 3 bases, the J end lost 0 bases, and 16 bases lay between the germline ends. The CDR3 is made up of 17 amino acids. The CDR3 nucleotides are TGTGCCAGCAGTTTCTCGGTTTCTAGAGCTAGCACAGATACGCAGTATTTT. This translates into CASSFSVSRASTDTQYF.

V usage is TRBV6-1 and J usage is TRBJ1-4; TRBD1 matches at 9 bases. J lost 3 bases, V lost 2 bases, and 7 bases had no gene match. Germline loops: CDR1 MNHNS, CDR2 SASEGT. The CDR3 consists of 17 residues. CDR3 sequence: CASSEIPDRGPNEKLFF. CDR3 sequence (DNA): TGTGCCAGCAGTGAAATTCCGGACAGGGGACCTAATGAAAAACTGTTTTTT.

This clonotype came up a few times. This chain links TRBV7-2 with TRBJ2-3, with D possibly matching TRBD1 (6 bases). Germline V gene data show CDR1 as SGHTA and CDR2 as FQGNSA. Trimming removed 0 bases at V and 1 base at J, with 11 bases between. The length of the CDR3 is 16 residues. The CDR3 nucleotides read TGTGCCAGCAGCTTAGCCCGTGGGGGCGGCACAGATACGCAGTATTTT. This sequence encodes CASSLARGGGTDTQYF. Complete variable domain (other parts from reference TRBV7-2 and TRBJ2-3): GAGVSQSPSNKVTEKGKDVELRCDPISGHTALYWYRQSLGQGLEFLIYFQGNSAPDKSGLPSDRFSAERTGGSVSTLTIQRTQQEDSAVYLCASSLARGGGTDTQYFGPGTRLTVL.

As regards this clonotype: A single base separates this from a much larger clone, so it may be a read error. This chain joins TRBV6-6 and TRBJ1-2; the D is unclear. The CDR3 loop spans 13 amino acids. The V and J ends lost 2 bases and 0 bases respectively, with 4 bases between them. Germline-derived CDR1 and CDR2 are MNHNY and SVGAGI (reference sequence). CDR3 residues: CASSYEANYGYTF. CDR3 sequence (DNA): TGTGCCAGCAGTTACGAGGCTAACTATGGCTACACCTTC.

This clonotype was found a few times. The chain is built from TRBV7-9 and TRBJ1-2; a possible D gene is TRBD1 (6 bases). CDR3 length equals 13 residues. The germline CDR1 and CDR2 sequences are SEHNR and FQNEAQ (reference sequence). The V end lost 7 bases, the J end lost 8 bases, and 17 bases lay between the germline ends. Written as DNA, the CDR3 is TGTGCCAGCACCGATTGGGGGGCCGAGGGCTACACCTTC. It is translated as CASTDWGAEGYTF.

This clonotype was recorded a few times. The CDR3 DNA reads TGTGCCAGCAGTCCACGGCCCCCACTAGGAGCTTTCTTT. It yields the protein CASSPRPPLGAFF. The J gene is TRBJ1-1, the V gene TRBV12-3 or TRBV12-4; no clear D. The CDR3 spans 13 residues. Trimming took off 5 bases at V and 10 bases at J, with 17 bases between the two ends.

The V and J genes are TRBV7-2 and TRBJ2-4, with unresolved D. Trimming cost V 4 bases and J 1 base, with 8 bases left between them. The germline gives CDR1 SGHTA, CDR2 FQGNSA. CDR3 length: 14 residues. CDR3 amino acids: CASSSSWAKNIQYF. The CDR3 DNA is TGTGCCAGCAGCTCCTCTTGGGCCAAAAACATTCAGTACTTC.